The rows below give T cell receptor beta chains drawn from one sample of a study of blood T cell repertoires in COVID-19. The assay was immunoSEQ multiplex PCR, and TCRdb's table has in-frame clones only and misses some. The data contain about 190,000 clones, roughly nine tenths of them singletons. Sequencing was done on a sample of peripheral blood. These receptors came from a man aged 65-85 years with active or convalescent COVID-19. Each CDR3 is given without its conserved first and last residue. The order of the fields is J gene, V gene, CDR3 protein.

J: TRBJ1-5; V: TRBV7-6; CDR3: ATGRKENQPQH
J: TRBJ2-1; V: TRBV5-1; CDR3: ASSGSGTGYNEQF
J: TRBJ1-1; V: TRBV28; CDR3: ASSRPGESEAF
J: TRBJ1-4; V: TRBV6-6; CDR3: ASRDGTGATNEKLF
J: TRBJ2-3; V: TRBV5-4; CDR3: ASSSGLAGDGDTQY
J: TRBJ2-2; V: TRBV6-2/TRBV6-3; CDR3: ASSVGRTGELF
J: TRBJ2-1; V: TRBV10-2; CDR3: ATATPSGSANEQF
J: TRBJ2-6; V: TRBV5-4; CDR3: ASSPPSPGQGISGANVLT
J: TRBJ1-2; V: TRBV3-1/TRBV3-2; CDR3: ASSQGGANYGYT
J: TRBJ1-2; V: TRBV27; CDR3: ASAQGQNYGYT
J: TRBJ2-2; V: TRBV7-7; CDR3: ASKQGDPTGELF
J: TRBJ2-5; V: TRBV5-6; CDR3: ASSPGTSGGRQETQY
J: TRBJ1-2; V: TRBV27; CDR3: ASSLAVPGQGNYGYT
J: TRBJ2-3; V: TRBV10-2; CDR3: ASSTHLGLSTDTQY
J: TRBJ1-5; V: TRBV28; CDR3: ASSSTHQPQH
J: TRBJ2-4; V: TRBV7-6; CDR3: ASSSANEGNIQY
J: TRBJ2-4; V: TRBV3-1/TRBV3-2; CDR3: ASSLDGSSGNIQY
J: TRBJ1-6; V: TRBV6-1; CDR3: ASSYQGVVSPLH
J: TRBJ1-2; V: TRBV15; CDR3: ATSQGQGFYGYT
J: TRBJ1-2; V: TRBV7-9; CDR3: ASSMGQGVRGYT
J: TRBJ2-1; V: TRBV24-1; CDR3: ATSDSPGTGISHNEQF
J: TRBJ1-1; V: TRBV6-5; CDR3: ASSYSTGIGNTEAF